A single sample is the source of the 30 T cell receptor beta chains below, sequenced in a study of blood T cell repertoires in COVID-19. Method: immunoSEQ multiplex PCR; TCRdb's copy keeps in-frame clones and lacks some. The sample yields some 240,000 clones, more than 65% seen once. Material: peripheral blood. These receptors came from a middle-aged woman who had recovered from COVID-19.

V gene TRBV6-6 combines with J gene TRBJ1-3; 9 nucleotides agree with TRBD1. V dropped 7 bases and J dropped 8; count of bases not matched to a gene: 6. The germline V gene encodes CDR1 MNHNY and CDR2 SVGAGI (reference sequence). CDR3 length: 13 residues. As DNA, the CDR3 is TGTGCCAGCACCATACAGGGGGCAGACACCATATATTTT. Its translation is CASTIQGADTIYF.

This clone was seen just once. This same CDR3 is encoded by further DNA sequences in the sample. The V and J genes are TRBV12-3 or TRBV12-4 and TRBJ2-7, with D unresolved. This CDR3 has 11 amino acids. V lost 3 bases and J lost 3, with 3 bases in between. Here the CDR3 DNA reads TGTGCCAGCAGTTTCAACTACGAGCAGTACTTC. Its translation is CASSFNYEQYF.

This CDR3 is CASSSRDRVGGYGYTF. The CDR3 DNA reads as TGTGCCAGCAGCTCCCGGGACAGGGTCGGAGGCTATGGCTACACCTTC. V gene TRBV7-9 combines with J gene TRBJ1-2, with 9 bases that match TRBD1. The CDR3 has 16 amino acids. Germline trimming cut 4 bases from V and 4 bases from J; bases unmatched to any gene: 10. Germline-derived CDR1 and CDR2 are SEHNR and FQNEAQ (reference sequence).

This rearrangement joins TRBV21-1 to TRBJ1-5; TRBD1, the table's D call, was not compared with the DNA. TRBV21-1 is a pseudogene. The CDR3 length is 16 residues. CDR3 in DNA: TGTGCCAGCAGCAAAGGTTCCAGGGGGCGCGCTCAGCCCCAGCATTTT. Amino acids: CASSKGSRGRAQPQHF.

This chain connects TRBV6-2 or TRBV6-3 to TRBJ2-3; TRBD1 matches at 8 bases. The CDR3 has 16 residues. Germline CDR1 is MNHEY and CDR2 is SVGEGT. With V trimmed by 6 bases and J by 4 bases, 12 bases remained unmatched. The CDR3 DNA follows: TGTGCCAGCAGCTCTACCATACAGGGGGTGGCAGATACGCAGTATTTT. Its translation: CASSSTIQGVADTQYF.

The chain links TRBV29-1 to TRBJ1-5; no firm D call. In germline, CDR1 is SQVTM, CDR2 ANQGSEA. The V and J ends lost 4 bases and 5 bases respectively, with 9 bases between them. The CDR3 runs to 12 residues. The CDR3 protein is CSVGSGDQPQHF. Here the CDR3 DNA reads TGCAGCGTTGGGTCCGGGGATCAGCCCCAGCATTTT.

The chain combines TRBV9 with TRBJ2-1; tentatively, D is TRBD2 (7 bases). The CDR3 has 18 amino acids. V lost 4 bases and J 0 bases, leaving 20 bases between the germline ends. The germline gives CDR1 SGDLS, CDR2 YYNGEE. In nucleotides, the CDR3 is TGTGCCAGCAGCCTAGGGGAGGGGGGGCACGGCTCCTACAATGAGCAGTTCTTC. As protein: CASSLGEGGHGSYNEQFF.

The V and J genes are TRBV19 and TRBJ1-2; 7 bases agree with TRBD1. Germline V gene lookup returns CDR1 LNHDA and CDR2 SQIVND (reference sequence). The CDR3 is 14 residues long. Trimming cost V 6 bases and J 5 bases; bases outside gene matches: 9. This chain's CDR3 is CASSRQGGGYGYTF. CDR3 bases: TGTGCCAGTAGCCGACAGGGAGGAGGATATGGCTACACCTTC.

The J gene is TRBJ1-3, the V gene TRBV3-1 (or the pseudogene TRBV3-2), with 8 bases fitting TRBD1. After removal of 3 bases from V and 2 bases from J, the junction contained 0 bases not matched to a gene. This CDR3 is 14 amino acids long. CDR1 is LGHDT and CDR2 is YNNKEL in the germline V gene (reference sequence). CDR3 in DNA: TGTGCCAGCAGCCAGGGACAGGCTGGAAACACCATATATTTT. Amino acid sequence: CASSQGQAGNTIYF.

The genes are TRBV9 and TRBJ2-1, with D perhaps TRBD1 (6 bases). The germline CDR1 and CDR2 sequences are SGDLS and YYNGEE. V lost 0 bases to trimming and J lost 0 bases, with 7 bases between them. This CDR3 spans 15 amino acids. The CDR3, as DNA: TGTGCCAGCAGCGTAGACAGGGTCTCCTACAATGAGCAGTTCTTC. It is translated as CASSVDRVSYNEQFF.

In nucleotides, the CDR3 is TGCGCCAGCAGCCAGCACGAGGTCGGGGAGCTGTTTTTT. This translates into CASSQHEVGELFF. The chain combines TRBV4-3 with TRBJ2-2; no definite D call. The CDR3 covers 13 residues. V lost 3 bases and J lost 7, with 9 bases in between. Germline V gene lookup returns CDR1 LGHNA and CDR2 YSLEER.

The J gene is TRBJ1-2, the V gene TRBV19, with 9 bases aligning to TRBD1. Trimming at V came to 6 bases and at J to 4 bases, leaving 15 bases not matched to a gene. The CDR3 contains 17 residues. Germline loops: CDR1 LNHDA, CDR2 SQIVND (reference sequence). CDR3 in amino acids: CASSDGQGSLISYGYTF. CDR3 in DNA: TGTGCCAGTAGCGACGGACAGGGGAGCCTAATAAGCTATGGCTACACCTTC.

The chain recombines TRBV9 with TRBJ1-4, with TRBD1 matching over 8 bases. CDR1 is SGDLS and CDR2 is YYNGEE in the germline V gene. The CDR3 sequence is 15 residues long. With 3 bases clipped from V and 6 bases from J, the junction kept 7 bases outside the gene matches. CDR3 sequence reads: CASSASGGAYEKLFF. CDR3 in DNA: TGTGCCAGCAGCGCCTCAGGGGGCGCTTATGAAAAACTGTTTTTT.

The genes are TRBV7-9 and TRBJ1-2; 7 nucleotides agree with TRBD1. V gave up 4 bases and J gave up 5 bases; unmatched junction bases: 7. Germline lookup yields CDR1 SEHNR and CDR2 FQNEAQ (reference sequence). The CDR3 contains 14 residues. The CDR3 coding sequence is TGTGCCAGCAGCTCTTCAGGGGGGATATATGGCTACACCTTC. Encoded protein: CASSSSGGIYGYTF.

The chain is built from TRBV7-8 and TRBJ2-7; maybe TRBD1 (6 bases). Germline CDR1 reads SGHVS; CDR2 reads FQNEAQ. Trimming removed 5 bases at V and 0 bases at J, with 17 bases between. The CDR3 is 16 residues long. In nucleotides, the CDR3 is TGTGCCAGCAGCACAATTCACAGGGAAAGCTCCTACGAGCAGTACTTC. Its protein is CASSTIHRESSYEQYF.

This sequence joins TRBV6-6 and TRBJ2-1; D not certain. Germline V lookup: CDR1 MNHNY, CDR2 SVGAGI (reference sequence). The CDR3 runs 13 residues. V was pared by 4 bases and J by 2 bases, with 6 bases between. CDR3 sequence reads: CASSFTTYNEQFF. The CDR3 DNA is TGTGCCAGCAGTTTTACAACCTACAATGAGCAGTTCTTC.

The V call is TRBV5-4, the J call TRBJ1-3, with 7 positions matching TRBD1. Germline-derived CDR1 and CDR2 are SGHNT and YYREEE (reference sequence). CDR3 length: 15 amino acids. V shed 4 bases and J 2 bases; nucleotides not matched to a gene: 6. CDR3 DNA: TGTGCCAGCAGCCCCGGACAGGCAACTGGAAACACCATATATTTT. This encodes CASSPGQATGNTIYF.

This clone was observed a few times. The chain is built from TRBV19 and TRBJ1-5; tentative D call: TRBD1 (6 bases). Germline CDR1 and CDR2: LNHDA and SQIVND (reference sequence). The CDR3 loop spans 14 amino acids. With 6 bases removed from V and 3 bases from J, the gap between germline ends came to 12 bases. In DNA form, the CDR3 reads TGTGCCAGTAGCTTAAGGGGGATCAATCAGCCCCAGCATTTT. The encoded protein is CASSLRGINQPQHF.

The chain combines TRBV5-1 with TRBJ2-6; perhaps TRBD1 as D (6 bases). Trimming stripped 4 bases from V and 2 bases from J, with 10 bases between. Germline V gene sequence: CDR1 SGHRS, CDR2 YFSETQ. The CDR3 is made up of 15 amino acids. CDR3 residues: CASSVGQPGANVLTF. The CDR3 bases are TGCGCCAGCAGCGTGGGACAACCTGGGGCCAACGTCCTGACTTTC.

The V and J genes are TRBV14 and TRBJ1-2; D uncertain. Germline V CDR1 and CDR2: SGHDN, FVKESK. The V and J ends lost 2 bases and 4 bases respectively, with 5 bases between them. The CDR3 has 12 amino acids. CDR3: CASSQTVYGYTF. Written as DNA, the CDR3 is TGTGCCAGCAGCCAAACAGTCTATGGCTACACCTTC.

CDR3 residues: CASKTTGPTQYF. In DNA, the CDR3 is TGTGCCAGCAAGACGACAGGCCCGACGCAGTATTTT. The chain combines TRBV12-3 or TRBV12-4 with TRBJ2-3, with a tentative D call TRBD1 (6 bases). The length of the CDR3 is 12 residues. V was shortened by 7 bases and J by 9 bases, with 14 bases between the two germline ends.

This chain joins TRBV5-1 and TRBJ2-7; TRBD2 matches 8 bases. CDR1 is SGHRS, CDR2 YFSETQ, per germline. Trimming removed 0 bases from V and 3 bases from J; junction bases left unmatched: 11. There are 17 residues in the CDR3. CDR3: CASSLAGGAGGGYEQYF. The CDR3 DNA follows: TGCGCCAGCAGCTTGGCGGGTGGTGCGGGGGGAGGCTACGAGCAGTACTTC.

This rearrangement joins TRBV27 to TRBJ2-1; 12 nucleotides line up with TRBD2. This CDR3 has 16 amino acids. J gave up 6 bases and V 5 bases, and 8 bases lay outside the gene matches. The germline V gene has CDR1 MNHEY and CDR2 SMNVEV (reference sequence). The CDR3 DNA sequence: TGTGCCAGCAGTCCTAGCGGGGGGGGTGCGGGCAATGAGCAGTTCTTC. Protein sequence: CASSPSGGGAGNEQFF.

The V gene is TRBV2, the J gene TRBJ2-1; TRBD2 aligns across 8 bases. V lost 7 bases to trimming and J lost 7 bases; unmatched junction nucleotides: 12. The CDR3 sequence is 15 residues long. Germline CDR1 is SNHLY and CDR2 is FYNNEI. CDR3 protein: CASKRGSGDLNEQFF. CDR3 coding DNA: TGTGCCAGCAAAAGGGGTAGCGGGGACCTTAATGAGCAGTTCTTC.

The chain's CDR3 is CASSYFKGTVVNEQFF. As DNA, the CDR3 is TGTGCCAGCAGTTACTTCAAGGGGACAGTCGTGAATGAGCAGTTCTTC. V usage is TRBV6-5 and J usage is TRBJ2-1; 7 nucleotides match TRBD1. The CDR3 covers 16 residues. The ends lost 1 base at V and 7 bases at J; junction bases unmatched: 10. Per the germline V gene, CDR1 is MNHEY and CDR2 is SVGAGI.

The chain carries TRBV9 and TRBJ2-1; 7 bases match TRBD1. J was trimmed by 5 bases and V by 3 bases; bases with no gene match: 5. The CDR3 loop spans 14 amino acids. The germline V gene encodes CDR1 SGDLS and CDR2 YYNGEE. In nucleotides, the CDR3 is TGTGCCAGCAGCGAGGGGGCCGAAAACAATGAGCAGTTCTTC. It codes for CASSEGAENNEQFF.

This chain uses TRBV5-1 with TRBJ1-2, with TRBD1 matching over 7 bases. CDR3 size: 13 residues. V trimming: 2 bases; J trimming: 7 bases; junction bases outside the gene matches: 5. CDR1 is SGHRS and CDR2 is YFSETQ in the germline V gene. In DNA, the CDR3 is TGCGCCAGCAGCTTAGGAGGGGGCCTTGGCTACACCTTC. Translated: CASSLGGGLGYTF.

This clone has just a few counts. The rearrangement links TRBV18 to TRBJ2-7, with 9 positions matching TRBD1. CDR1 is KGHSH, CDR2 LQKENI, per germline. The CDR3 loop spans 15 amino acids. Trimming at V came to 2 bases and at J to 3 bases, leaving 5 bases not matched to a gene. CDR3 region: CASSPTPGQGYEQYF. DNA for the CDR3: TGTGCCAGCTCACCAACTCCGGGACAGGGCTACGAGCAGTACTTC.

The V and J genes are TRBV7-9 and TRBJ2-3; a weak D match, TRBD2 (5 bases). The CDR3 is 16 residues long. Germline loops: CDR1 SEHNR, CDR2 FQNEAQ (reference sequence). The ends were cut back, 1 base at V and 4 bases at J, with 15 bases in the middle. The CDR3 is CASSLVSPGESDTQYF. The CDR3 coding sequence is TGTGCCAGCAGCTTAGTGTCCCCCGGGGAGTCAGATACGCAGTATTTT. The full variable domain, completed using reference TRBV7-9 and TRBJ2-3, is DTGVSQNPRHKITKRGQNVTFRCDPISEHNRLYWYRQTLGQGPEFLTYFQNEAQLEKSRLLSDRFSAERPKGSFSTLEIQRTEQGDSAMYLCASSLVSPGESDTQYFGPGTRLTVL.

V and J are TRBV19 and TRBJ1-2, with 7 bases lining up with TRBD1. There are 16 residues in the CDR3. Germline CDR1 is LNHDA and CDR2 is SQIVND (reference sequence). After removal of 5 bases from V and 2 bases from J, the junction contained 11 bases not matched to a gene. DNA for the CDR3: TGTGCCAGTAGTCACGGGACAGCCAATTTGAACTATGGCTACACCTTC. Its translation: CASSHGTANLNYGYTF.